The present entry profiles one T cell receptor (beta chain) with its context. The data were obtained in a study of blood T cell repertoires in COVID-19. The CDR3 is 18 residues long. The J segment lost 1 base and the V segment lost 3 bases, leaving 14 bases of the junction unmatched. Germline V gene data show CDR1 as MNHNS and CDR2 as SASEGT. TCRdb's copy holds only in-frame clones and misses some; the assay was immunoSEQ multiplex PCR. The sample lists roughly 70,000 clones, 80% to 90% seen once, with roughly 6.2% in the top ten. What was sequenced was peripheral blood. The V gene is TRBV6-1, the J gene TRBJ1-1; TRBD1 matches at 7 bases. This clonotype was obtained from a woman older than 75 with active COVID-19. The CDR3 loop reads CASSENYNPGQTNTEAFF. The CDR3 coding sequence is TGTGCCAGCAGTGAGAATTATAACCCGGGACAGACGAACACTGAAGCTTTCTTT.